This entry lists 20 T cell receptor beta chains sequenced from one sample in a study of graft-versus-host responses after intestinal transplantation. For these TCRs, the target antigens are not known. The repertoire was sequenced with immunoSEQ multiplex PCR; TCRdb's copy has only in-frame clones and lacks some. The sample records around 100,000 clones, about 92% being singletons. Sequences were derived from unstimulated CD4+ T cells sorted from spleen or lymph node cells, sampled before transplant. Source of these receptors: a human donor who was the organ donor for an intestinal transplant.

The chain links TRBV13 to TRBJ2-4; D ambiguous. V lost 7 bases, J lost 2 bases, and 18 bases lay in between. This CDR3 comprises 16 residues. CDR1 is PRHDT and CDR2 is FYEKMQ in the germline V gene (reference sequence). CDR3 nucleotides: TGTGCCAGCACCCAGTCGCGGAGCCATCCCAAAAACATTCAGTACTTC. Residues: CASTQSRSHPKNIQYF. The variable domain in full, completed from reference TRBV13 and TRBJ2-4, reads AAGVIQSPRHLIKEKRETATLKCYPIPRHDTVYWYQQGPGQDPQFLISFYEKMQSDKGSIPDRFSAQQFSDYHSELNMSSLELGDSALYFCASTQSRSHPKNIQYFGAGTRLSVL.

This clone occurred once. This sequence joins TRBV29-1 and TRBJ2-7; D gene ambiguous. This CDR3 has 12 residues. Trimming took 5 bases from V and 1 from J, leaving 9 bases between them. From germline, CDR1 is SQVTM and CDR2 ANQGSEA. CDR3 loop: CSVRAGSYEQYF. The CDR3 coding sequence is TGCAGCGTTCGTGCAGGTTCCTACGAGCAGTACTTC.

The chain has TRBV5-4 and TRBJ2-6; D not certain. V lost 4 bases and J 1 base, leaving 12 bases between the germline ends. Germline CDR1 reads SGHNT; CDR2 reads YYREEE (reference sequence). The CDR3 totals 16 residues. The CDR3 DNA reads TGTGCCAGCAGCATTGACCCACGGTCTGGGGCCAACGTCCTGACTTTC. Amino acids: CASSIDPRSGANVLTF.

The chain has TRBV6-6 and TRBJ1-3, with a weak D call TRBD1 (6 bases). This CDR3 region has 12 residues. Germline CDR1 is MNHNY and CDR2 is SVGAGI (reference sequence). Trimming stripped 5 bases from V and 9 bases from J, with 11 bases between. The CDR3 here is CASSQGGTTIYF. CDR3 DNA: TGTGCCAGCAGTCAAGGGGGTACCACCATATATTTT.

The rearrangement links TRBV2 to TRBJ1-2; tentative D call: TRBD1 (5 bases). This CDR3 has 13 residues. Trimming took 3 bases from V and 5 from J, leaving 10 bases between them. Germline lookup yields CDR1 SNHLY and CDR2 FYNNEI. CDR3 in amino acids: CASSEQGLYGYTF. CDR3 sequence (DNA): TGTGCCAGCAGTGAGCAGGGCCTATATGGCTACACCTTC.

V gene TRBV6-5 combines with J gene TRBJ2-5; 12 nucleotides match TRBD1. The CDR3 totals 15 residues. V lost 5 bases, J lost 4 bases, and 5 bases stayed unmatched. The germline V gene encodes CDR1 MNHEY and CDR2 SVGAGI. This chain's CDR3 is CASSVGTGGAETQYF. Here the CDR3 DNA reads TGTGCCAGCAGTGTCGGGACAGGGGGCGCAGAGACCCAGTACTTC.

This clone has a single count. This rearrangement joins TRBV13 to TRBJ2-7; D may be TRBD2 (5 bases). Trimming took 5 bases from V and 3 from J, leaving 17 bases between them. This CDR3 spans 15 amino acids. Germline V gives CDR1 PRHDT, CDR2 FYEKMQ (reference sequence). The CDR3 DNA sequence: TGTGCCAGCAGCCCCCGAGGGCCCGGATACTACGAGCAGTACTTC. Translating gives CASSPRGPGYYEQYF.

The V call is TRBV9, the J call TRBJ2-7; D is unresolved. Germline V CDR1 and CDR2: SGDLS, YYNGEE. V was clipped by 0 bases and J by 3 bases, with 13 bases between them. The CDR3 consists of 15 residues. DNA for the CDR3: TGTGCCAGCAGCGTAGACGTGAGCGCGAACTACGAGCAGTACTTC. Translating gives CASSVDVSANYEQYF.

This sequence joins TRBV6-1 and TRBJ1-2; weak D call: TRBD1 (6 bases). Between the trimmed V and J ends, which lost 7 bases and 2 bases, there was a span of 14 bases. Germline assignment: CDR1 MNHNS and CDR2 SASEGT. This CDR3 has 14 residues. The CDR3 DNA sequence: TGTGCCAGCACACAGGGAAATGAGAACTATGGCTACACCTTC. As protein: CASTQGNENYGYTF.

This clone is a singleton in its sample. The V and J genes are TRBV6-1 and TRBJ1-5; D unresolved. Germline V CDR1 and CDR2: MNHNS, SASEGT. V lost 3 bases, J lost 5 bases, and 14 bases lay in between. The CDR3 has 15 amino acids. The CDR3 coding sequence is TGTGCCAGCAGTGAGGTGGCCCCGGGGTATCAGCCCCAGCATTTT. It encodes CASSEVAPGYQPQHF.

In DNA, the CDR3 is TGTGCCAGCAAATATTACAATGAGCAGTTCTTC. Amino acids: CASKYYNEQFF. The chain carries TRBV2 and TRBJ2-1; no clear D. V was clipped by 7 bases and J by 4 bases, with 5 bases between them. CDR3 length equals 11 residues. The germline V gene has CDR1 SNHLY and CDR2 FYNNEI. Full variable domain (missing parts from reference TRBV2 and TRBJ2-1): EPEVTQTPSHQVTQMGQEVILRCVPISNHLYFYWYRQILGQKVEFLVSFYNNEISEKSEIFDDQFSVERPDGSNFTLKIRSTKLEDSAMYFCASKYYNEQFFGPGTRLTVL.

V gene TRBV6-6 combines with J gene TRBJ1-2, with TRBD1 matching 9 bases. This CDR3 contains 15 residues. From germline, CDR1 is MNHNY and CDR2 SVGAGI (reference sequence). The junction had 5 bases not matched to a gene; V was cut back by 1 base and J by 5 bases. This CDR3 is CASSYYPDRGYGYTF. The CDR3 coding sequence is TGTGCCAGCAGTTACTATCCTGACAGGGGGTATGGCTACACCTTC.

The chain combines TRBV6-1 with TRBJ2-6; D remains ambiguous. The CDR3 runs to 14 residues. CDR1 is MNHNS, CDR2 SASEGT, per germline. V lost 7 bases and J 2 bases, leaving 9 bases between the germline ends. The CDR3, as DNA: TGTGCCAGCACCTACAAAGCTGGGGCCAACGTCCTGACTTTC. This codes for CASTYKAGANVLTF.

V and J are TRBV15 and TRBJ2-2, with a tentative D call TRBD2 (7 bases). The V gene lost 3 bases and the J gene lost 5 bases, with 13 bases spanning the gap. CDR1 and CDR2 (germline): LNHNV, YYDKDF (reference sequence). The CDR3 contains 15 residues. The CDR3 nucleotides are TGTGCCACCAGCAGCGGGGGGCAGTGGACCGGGGAGCTGTTTTTT. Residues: CATSSGGQWTGELFF.

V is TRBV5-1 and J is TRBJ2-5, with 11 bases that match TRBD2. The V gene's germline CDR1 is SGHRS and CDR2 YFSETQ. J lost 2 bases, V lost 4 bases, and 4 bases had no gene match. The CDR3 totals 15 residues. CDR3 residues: CASSTIAGGQETQYF. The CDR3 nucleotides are TGCGCCAGCAGCACCATAGCGGGAGGGCAAGAGACCCAGTACTTC.

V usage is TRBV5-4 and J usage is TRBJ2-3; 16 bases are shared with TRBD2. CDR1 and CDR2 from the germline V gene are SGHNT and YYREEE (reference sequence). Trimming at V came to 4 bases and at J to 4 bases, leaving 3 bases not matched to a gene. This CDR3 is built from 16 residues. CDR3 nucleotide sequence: TGTGCCAGCAGCGGGACTAGCGGGAGGGCCCCAGATACGCAGTATTTT. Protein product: CASSGTSGRAPDTQYF.

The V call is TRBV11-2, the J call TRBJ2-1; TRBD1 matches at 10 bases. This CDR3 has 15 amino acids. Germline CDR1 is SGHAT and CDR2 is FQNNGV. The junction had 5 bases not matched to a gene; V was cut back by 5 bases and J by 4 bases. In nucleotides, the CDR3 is TGTGCCAGCAGCCCTGACAGGGGGCTGTACAATGAGCAGTTCTTC. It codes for CASSPDRGLYNEQFF.

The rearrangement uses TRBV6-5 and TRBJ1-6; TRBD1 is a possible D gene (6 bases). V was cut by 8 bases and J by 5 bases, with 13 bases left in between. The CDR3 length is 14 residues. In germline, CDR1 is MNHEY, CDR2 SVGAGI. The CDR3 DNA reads TGTGCCAGCCGATACAGGGCCAATAATTCACCCCTCCACTTT. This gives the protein CASRYRANNSPLHF.

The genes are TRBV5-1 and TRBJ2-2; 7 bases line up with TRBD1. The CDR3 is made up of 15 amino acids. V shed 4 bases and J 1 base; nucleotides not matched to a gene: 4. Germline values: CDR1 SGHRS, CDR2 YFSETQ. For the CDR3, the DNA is TGCGCCAGCAGCCGGACAGGATTGAACACCGGGGAGCTGTTTTTT. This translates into CASSRTGLNTGELFF. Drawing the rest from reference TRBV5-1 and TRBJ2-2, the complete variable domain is KAGVTQTPRYLIKTRGQQVTLSCSPISGHRSVSWYQQTPGQGLQFLFEYFSETQRNKGNFPGRFSGRQFSNSRSEMNVSTLELGDSALYLCASSRTGLNTGELFFGEGSRLTVL.

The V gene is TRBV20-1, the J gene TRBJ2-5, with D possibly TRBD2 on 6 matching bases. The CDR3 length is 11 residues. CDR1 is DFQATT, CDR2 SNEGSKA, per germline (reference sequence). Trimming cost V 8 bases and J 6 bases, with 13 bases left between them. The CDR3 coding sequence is TGCAGTCGCGGGGTATTAAAGACCCAGTACTTC. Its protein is CSRGVLKTQYF.